This T cell receptor beta chain was recorded in a study of control samples from healthy donors and cancer patients. CDR1 LGHDT and CDR2 YNNKEL come from the germline V gene (reference sequence). The CDR3 spans 15 residues. Trimming shortened V by 1 base and J by 9 bases, and 13 bases separated the two germline ends. Clones were read by immunoSEQ multiplex PCR, and TCRdb kept only the in-frame ones, dropping some. The data contain tens of thousands of clones, roughly 84% of them singletons. The sequence came from a man aged 50 or older in good health. V and J are TRBV3-1 (or the pseudogene TRBV3-2) and TRBJ1-6; D is perhaps TRBD1 (6 bases). Material for sequencing was blood. DNA of the CDR3: TGTGCCAGCAGCCAAGCGACAGGACGAATTTCACCCCTCCACTTT. Translating gives CASSQATGRISPLHF.